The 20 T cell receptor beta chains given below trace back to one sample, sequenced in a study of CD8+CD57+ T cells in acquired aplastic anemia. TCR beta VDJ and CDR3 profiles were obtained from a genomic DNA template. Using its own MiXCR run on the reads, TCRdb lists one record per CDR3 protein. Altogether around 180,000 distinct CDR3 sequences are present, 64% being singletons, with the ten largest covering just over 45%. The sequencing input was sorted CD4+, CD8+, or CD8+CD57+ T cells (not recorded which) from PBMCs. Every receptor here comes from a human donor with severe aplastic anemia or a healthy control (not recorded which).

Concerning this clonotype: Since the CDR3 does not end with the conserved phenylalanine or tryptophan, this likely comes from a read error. Written as DNA, the CDR3 is TGTGCCAGCAGCCTACTCCGGGATCCAGAGCAGTACCTC. This sequence encodes CASSLLRDPEQYL. This chain connects TRBV7-6 to TRBJ2-7; D possibly corresponds to TRBD2 (5 bases). CDR1 is SGHVS, CDR2 FNYEAQ, per germline. The CDR3 loop spans 13 amino acids. Trimming took off 5 bases at V and 7 bases at J, with 15 bases between the two ends.

The CDR3 spells CASKSAGGQDTQYF. The CDR3 region has the DNA TGTGCCAGCAAATCAGCGGGGGGGCAAGATACGCAGTATTTT. This sequence joins TRBV9 and TRBJ2-3; TRBD2 matches at 10 bases. The germline CDR1 and CDR2 sequences are SGDLS and YYNGEE. The CDR3 sequence is 14 residues long. The junction had 6 bases not matched to a gene; V was cut back by 6 bases and J by 5 bases. Supplemented by reference TRBV9 and TRBJ2-3, the full variable domain reads DSGVTQTPKHLITATGQRVTLRCSPRSGDLSVYWYQQSLDQGLQFLIQYYNGEERAKGNILERFSAQQFPDLHSELNLSSLELGDSALYFCASKSAGGQDTQYFGPGTRLTVL.

The CDR3 loop is CASRPGQVGYGYTF. The CDR3 DNA reads as TGCGCCAGCAGGCCGGGACAGGTGGGCTATGGCTACACCTTC. V and J are TRBV5-1 and TRBJ1-2; the match to TRBD1 covers 8 bases. Germline trimming cut 5 bases from V and 4 bases from J; bases unmatched to any gene: 7. Germline CDR1 reads SGHRS; CDR2 reads YFSETQ. The CDR3 length is 14 residues.

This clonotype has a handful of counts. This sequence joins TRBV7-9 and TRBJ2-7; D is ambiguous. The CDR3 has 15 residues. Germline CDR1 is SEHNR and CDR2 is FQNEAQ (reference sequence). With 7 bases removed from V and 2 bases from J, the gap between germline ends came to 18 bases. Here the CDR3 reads CASKPAVGTTYEQYF. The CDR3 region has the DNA TGTGCCAGCAAACCAGCCGTAGGAACAACCTACGAGCAGTACTTC.

For the CDR3, the DNA is TGTGCCAGCAGCCCGGGCCGGGGACAGATTATCTATGGCTACACCTTC. Translating it yields CASSPGRGQIIYGYTF. The chain employs TRBV7-8 and TRBJ1-2; 7 bases agree with TRBD1. The CDR3 extends over 16 amino acids. V lost 5 bases, J lost 4 bases, and 13 bases stayed unmatched. The V gene's germline CDR1 is SGHVS and CDR2 FQNEAQ.

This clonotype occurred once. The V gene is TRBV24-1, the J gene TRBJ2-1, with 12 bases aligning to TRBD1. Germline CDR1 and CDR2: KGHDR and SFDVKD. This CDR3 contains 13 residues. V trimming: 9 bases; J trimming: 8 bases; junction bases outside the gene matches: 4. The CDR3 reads CATGGQGAHEQFF. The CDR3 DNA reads TGTGCCACCGGGGGACAGGGGGCGCATGAGCAGTTCTTC.

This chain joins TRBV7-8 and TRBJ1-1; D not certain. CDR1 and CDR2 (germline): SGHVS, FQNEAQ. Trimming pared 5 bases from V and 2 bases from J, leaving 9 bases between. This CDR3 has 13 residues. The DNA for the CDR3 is TGTGCCAGCAGCCCGGAGCCCAACACTGAAGCTTTCTTT. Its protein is CASSPEPNTEAFF.

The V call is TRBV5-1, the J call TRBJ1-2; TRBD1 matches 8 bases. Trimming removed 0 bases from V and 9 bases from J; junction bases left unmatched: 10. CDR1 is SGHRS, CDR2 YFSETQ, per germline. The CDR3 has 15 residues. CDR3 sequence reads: CASSLAETGELSYTF. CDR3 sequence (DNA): TGCGCCAGCAGCTTGGCCGAGACAGGGGAACTTAGCTACACCTTC.

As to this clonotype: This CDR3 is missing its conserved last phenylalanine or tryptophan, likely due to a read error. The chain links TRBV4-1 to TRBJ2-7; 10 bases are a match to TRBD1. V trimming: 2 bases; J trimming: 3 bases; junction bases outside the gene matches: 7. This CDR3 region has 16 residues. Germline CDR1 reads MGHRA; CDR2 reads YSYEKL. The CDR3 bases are TGCGCCAGCAGCCAAATAATGGGACAGGGGAACTACGAGCAGTACCTC. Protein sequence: CASSQIMGQGNYEQYL.

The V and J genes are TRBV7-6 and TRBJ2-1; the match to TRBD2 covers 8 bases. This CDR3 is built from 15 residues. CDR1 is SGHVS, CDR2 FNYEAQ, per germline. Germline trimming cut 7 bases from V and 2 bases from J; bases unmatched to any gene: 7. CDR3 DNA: TGTGCCAGCACCACCCCGGGACTAGCCTACAATGAGCAGTTCTTC. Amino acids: CASTTPGLAYNEQFF.

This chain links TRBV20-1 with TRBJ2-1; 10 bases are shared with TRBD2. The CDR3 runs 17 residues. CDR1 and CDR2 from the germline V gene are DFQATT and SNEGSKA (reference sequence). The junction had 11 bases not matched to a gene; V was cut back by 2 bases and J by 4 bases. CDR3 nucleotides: TGCAGTGCTAGACCCCTCTTAGCGGGAGGATTTTACAATGAGCAGTTCTTC. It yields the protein CSARPLLAGGFYNEQFF.

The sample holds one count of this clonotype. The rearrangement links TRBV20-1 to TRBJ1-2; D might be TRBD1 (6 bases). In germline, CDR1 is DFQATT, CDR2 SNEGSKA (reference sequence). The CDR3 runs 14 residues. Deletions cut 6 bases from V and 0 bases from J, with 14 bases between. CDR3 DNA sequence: TGCAGTGCCCGCTGGGACACTACTAACTATGGCTACACCTTC. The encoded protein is CSARWDTTNYGYTF.

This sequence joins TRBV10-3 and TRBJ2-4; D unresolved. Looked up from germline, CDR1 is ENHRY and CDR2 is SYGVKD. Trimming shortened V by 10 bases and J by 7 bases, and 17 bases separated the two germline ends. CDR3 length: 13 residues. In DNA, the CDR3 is TGTGCCAGCAGCGCCCCGAGGCAGAACATTCAGTACTTC. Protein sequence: CASSAPRQNIQYF.

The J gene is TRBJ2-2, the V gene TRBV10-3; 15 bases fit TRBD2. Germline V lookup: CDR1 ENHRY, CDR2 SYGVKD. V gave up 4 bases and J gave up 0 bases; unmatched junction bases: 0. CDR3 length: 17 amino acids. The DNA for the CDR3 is TGTGCCATCAGTGGGACTAGCGGGGGGGCGAACACCGGGGAGCTGTTTTTT. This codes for CAISGTSGGANTGELFF.

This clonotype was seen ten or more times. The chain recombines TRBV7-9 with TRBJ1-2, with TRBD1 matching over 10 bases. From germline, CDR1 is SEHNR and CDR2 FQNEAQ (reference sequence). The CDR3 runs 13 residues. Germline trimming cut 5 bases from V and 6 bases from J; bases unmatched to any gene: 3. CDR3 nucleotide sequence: TGTGCCAGCAGCGGGACAGGGGTGGATGGCTACACCTTC. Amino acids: CASSGTGVDGYTF.

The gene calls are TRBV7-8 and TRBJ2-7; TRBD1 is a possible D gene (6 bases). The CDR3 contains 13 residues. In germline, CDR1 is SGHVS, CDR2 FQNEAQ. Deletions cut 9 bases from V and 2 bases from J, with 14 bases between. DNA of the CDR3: TGTGCCAGAACCAGACAGGACCCCTACGAGCAGTACTTC. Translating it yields CARTRQDPYEQYF.

CDR3 amino acids: CSASPGVGYTF. In nucleotides, the CDR3 is TGCAGTGCTAGCCCGGGGGTTGGCTACACCTTC. The gene calls are TRBV20-1 and TRBJ1-2; the D gene is possibly TRBD1 (5 bases). This CDR3 comprises 11 residues. Germline V gene data show CDR1 as DFQATT and CDR2 as SNEGSKA (reference sequence). V shed 3 bases and J shed 7 bases, with 9 bases lying between them.

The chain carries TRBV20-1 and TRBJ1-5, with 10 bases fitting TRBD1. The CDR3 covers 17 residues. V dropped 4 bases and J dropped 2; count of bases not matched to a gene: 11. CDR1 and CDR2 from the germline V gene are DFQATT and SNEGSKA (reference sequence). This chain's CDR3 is CSAKPMTGGYGNQPQHF. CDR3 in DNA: TGCAGTGCTAAACCGATGACAGGGGGCTATGGCAATCAGCCCCAGCATTTT.

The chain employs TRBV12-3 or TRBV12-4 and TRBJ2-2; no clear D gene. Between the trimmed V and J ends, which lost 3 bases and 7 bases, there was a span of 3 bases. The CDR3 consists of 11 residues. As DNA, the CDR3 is TGTGCCAGCAGTTTCGACGGGGAGCTGTTTTTT. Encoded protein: CASSFDGELFF.

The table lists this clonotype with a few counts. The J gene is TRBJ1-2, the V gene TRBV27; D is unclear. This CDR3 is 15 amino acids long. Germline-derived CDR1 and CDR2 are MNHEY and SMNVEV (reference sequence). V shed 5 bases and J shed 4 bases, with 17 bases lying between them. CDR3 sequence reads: CASSRRVGRIYGYTF. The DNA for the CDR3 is TGTGCCAGCAGTCGTCGAGTGGGGAGGATCTATGGCTACACCTTC.